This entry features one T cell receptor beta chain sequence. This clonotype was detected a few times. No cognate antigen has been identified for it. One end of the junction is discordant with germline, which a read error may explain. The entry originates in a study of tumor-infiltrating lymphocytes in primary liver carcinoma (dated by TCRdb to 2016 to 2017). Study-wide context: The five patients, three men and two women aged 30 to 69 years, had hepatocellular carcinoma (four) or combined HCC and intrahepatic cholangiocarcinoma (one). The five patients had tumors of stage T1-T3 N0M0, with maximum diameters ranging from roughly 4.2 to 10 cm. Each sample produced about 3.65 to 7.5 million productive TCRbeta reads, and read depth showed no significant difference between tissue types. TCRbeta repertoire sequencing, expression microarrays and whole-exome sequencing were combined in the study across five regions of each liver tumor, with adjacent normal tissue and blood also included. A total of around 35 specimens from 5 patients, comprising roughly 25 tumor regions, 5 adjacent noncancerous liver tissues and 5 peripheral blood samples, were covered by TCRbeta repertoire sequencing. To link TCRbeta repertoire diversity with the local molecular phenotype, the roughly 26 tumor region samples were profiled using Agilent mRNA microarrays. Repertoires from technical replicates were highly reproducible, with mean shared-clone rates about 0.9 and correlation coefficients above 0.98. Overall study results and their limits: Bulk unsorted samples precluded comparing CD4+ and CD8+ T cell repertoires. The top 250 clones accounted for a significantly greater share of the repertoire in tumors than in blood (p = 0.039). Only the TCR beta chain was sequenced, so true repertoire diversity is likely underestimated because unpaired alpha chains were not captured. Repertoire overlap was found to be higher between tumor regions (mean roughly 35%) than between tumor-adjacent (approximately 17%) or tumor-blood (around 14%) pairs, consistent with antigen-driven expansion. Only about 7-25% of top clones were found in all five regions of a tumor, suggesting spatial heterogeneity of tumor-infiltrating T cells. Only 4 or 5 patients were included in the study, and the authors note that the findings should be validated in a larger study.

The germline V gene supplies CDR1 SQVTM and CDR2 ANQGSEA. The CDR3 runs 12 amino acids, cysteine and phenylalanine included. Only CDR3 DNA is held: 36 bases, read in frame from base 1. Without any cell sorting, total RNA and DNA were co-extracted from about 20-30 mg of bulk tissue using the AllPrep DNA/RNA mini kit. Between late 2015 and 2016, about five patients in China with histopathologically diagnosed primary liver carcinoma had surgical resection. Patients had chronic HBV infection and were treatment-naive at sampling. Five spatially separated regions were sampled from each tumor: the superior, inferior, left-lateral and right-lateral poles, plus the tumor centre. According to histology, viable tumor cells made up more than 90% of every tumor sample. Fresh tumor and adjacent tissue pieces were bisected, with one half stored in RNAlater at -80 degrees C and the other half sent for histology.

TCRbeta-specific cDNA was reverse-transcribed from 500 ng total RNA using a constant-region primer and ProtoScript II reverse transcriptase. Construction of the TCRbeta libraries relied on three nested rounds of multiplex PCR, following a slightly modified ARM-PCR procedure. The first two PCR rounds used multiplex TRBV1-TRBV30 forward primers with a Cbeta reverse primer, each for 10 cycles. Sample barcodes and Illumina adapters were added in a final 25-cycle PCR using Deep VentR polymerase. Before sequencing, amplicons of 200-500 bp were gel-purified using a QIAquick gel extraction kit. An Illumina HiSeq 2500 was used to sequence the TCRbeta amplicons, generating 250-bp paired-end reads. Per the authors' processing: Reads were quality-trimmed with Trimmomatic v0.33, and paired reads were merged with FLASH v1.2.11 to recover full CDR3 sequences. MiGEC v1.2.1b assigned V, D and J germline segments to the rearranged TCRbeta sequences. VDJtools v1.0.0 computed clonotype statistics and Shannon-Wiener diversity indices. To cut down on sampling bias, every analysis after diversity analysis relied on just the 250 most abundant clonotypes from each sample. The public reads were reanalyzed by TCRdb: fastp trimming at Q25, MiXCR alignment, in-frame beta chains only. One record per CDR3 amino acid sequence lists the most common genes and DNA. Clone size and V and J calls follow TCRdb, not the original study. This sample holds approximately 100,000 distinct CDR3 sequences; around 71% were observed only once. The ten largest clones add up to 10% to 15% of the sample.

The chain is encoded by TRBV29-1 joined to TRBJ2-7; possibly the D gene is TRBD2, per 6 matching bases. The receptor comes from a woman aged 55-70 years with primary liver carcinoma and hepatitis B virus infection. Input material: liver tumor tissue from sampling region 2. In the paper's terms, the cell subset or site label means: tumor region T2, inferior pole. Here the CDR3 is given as CSVGGDSYEQYF. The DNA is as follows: TGTAGCGTCGGGGGAGACTCCTACGAGCAGTACTTC.